These T cell receptor beta chains were read from a single sample in a study of T-cell reconstitution after alpha-beta-depleted transplantation in children. Each CDR3 protein is one row after TCRdb ran MiXCR on the PCR reads. The table records a few hundred thousand distinct CDR3 sequences, around 19% of them present only once. Sequenced material: PBMCs from the stem cell graft donor, taken from the stem cell graft. These TCRs come from a human donor who donated a stem cell graft to a child with acute lymphoblastic leukemia. The CDR3 runs from the conserved cysteine through the conserved F or W. The order of the fields is D gene, J gene, clone size, V gene, CDR3 DNA, CDR3 protein. D genes are given only for firm matches. The size entry is marked missing in some rows and otherwise reads once, few, many or a size class.

TRBD1	TRBJ1-5	few	TRBV7-9	TGTGCCAGCAGCTTAGAGGGGACAGGGGGCTTTCAGCCCCAGCATTTT	CASSLEGTGGFQPQHF
.	TRBJ2-2	many	TRBV7-6	TGTGCCAGCAGCTTAGGGAAAGGGACGCCCCGCCCCGGGGAGCTGTTTTTT	CASSLGKGTPRPGELFF
TRBD1	TRBJ1-6	many	TRBV12-3/TRBV12-4	TGTGCCAGCAGTTCCCGGACAGGGGCCTGGTCACCCCTCCACTTT	CASSSRTGAWSPLHF
.	TRBJ1-5	.	TRBV7-9	TGTGCCAGCAGCTTAGAAACAGGGAATAGCAATCAGCCCCAGCATTTT	CASSLETGNSNQPQHF
.	TRBJ2-5	many	TRBV7-7	TGTGCCAGCAGCCTCGACAGCTACCAAGAGACCCAGTACTTC	CASSLDSYQETQYF
.	TRBJ1-6	few	TRBV5-1	TGCGCCAGCAGCTTGGCCGGGTATGGATCACCCCTCCACTTT	CASSLAGYGSPLHF
TRBD1	TRBJ1-2	.	TRBV20-1	TGCAGTGCTAGAGATCTTCACGCAGGGGGAAAAGGCTACACCTTC	CSARDLHAGGKGYTF
.	TRBJ1-4	.	TRBV27	TGTGCCAGCAGTTGGGGGACGGAGAATGAAAAACTGTTTTTT	CASSWGTENEKLFF
.	TRBJ2-4	few	TRBV13	TGTGCCAGCAGCTTAGAGGGGGGAACTGCCAAAAACATTCAGTACTTC	CASSLEGGTAKNIQYF
.	TRBJ2-7	few	TRBV18	TGTGCCAGCTCACCCGGTTTCGAGGCCGAGCAGTACTTC	CASSPGFEAEQYF
.	TRBJ1-2	few	TRBV12-3/TRBV12-4	TGTGCCAGCGCACACCCAGGGGAGATGCGCTATGGCTACACCTTC	CASAHPGEMRYGYTF
TRBD1	TRBJ2-7	.	TRBV4-1	TGCGCCAGCAGCCCCTATTTGTCAGGACAGGGCGTTACCTACGAGCAGTACTTC	CASSPYLSGQGVTYEQYF
.	TRBJ1-2	many	TRBV20-1	TGCAGTGCTAACCAGGCGGGGCGTGGCGGCTACACCTTC	CSANQAGRGGYTF
TRBD2	TRBJ2-7	.	TRBV14	TGTGCCAGCAGCCAAGTCCCGGGAGGCTCTACGGGGCAGTACTTC	CASSQVPGGSTGQYF
.	TRBJ2-2	few	TRBV15	TGTGCCACCAGCAGAGATAGGGCCTGGGTGGGTACGAACACCGGGGAGCTGTTTTTT	CATSRDRAWVGTNTGELFF
TRBD1	TRBJ2-2	few	TRBV6-1	TGTGCCAGCAGGCCGGGACAGGGAAGTGCCGGGGAGCTGTTTTTT	CASRPGQGSAGELFF
.	TRBJ2-5	few	TRBV12-3/TRBV12-4	TGTGCCACCAGCAGAAGGGGAGAGACCCAGTACTTC	CATSRRGETQYF
TRBD2	TRBJ2-2	few	TRBV15	TGTGCCACCAGCAAAGAGCTAGCGGTGAACACCGGGGAGCTGTTTTTT	CATSKELAVNTGELFF
TRBD2	TRBJ2-1	few	TRBV7-2	TGTGCCAGCAGCTTAGCTTTCCCAGCGGGAGGCCCGAGGAGCTCCTACAATGAGCAGTTCTTC	CASSLAFPAGGPRSSYNEQFF
TRBD1	TRBJ1-2	.	TRBV7-2	TGTGCCAGCAGCTACCTGGGACAGACCTATGGCTACACCTTC	CASSYLGQTYGYTF
.	TRBJ1-1	.	TRBV6-5	TGTGCCAGCAGTTACGGAAACGTCGGCACTGAAGCTTTCTTT	CASSYGNVGTEAFF
.	TRBJ1-5	.	TRBV4-1	TGCGCCAGCAGCCGAGGGGACCGCCAGTTTGATCCCCAGCATTTT	CASSRGDRQFDPQHF
.	TRBJ1-5	.	TRBV12-3/TRBV12-4	TGTGCCAGCAGTTTACGACAGTCCGATCAGCCCCAGCATTTT	CASSLRQSDQPQHF
TRBD2	TRBJ2-7	few	TRBV20-1	TGCAGTGCTAGACGACGTATAGCGGGATATGACTACGAGCAGTACTTC	CSARRRIAGYDYEQYF
TRBD2	TRBJ2-2	.	TRBV4-1	TGCGCCAGCAGTAATTTAGCGGGAACGGCCGGGGAGCTGTTTTTT	CASSNLAGTAGELFF
.	TRBJ1-2	.	TRBV29-1	TGCAGCACCCACTATACGCCGGATGGCTACACCTTC	CSTHYTPDGYTF
.	TRBJ2-7	few	TRBV5-1	TGCGCCAGCCGTGCTGCTCCGGACCGCTACGAGCAGTACTTC	CASRAAPDRYEQYF
.	TRBJ2-1	few	TRBV19	TGTGCCAGTAGTAAACCGACAGGGACTAGTCGAACTTACAATGAGCAGTTCTTC	CASSKPTGTSRTYNEQFF
TRBD2	TRBJ2-2	few	TRBV19	TGTGCCAGTAGTATGGCGGGAGGGACCGGGGAGCTGTTTTTT	CASSMAGGTGELFF
.	TRBJ2-3	.	TRBV15	TGTGCCACCAGCAGAGATCAGGAACAGCCTATCTCCCCAGATACGCAGTATTTT	CATSRDQEQPISPDTQYF
.	TRBJ2-3	many	TRBV15	TGTGCCACCAGCAGAGATAGGGCTAGCACAGATACGCAGTATTTT	CATSRDRASTDTQYF
TRBD2	TRBJ2-7	.	TRBV4-1	TGCGCCAGCAGCCAAATCCCCGGGACTAGGGACCTCTACGAGCAGTACTTC	CASSQIPGTRDLYEQYF
.	TRBJ2-7	few	TRBV7-8	TGTGCCAGCAGCCTCAGCCCAGACGAGCAGTACTTC	CASSLSPDEQYF